These T cell receptor beta chains were read from a single sample in a study of T cell responses to AZD1222 COVID-19 vaccine. Measured with immunoSEQ multiplex PCR; TCRdb has only the in-frame clones, and not every one. The table lists 80,000 or so clones, about 85% of them singletons. This specimen was peripheral blood, taken on day 0 of AZD1222 vaccination. These receptors were collected from an adult in good health. The CDR3 runs from the conserved cysteine through the conserved F or W. Not every row has a clone size; where given, it reads once, few, many or a size class.

>NA|TRBJ1-1|TRBV12-3/TRBV12-4
CASSLDSTEAFF
>NA|TRBJ1-2|TRBV19
CASTDRTVYGYTF
>NA|TRBJ2-3|TRBV3-1/TRBV3-2
CASSQVPGSAGGPVNTQYF
>NA|TRBJ2-2|TRBV7-9
CASSLTGVVTGELFF
>few|TRBJ2-7|TRBV4-1
CASSHSPRPGGASYEQYF
>NA|TRBJ1-1|TRBV6-4
CASRVGDRVSTEAFF
>NA|TRBJ2-7|TRBV6-5
CASRDIVYEQYF
>NA|TRBJ1-1|TRBV6-6
CASTSDRVGTEAFF
>NA|TRBJ2-7|TRBV18
CASSPLGAQGEQYF
>NA|TRBJ2-6|TRBV25-1
CASSSQGSGANVLTF
>NA|TRBJ1-6|TRBV2
CASSGDGLGNSPLHF
>NA|TRBJ1-5|TRBV2
CASGSSNSNQPQHF
>NA|TRBJ2-3|TRBV2
CASSEQGAGDTQYF
>NA|TRBJ1-2|TRBV5-5
CASSLGGTASANYGYTF
>NA|TRBJ1-4|TRBV6-5
CASSYSISGVGEKLFF
>NA|TRBJ1-2|TRBV5-6
CASSLMPGGSNYGYTF
>NA|TRBJ2-7|TRBV29-1
CSVEVARSSYEQYF